A single sample is the source of the 23 T cell receptor beta chains below, sequenced in a study of CD8+ T cells in alopecia areata. Using CD4, CD8alpha, NKG2D, NKG2ACE and other markers, pooled cutaneous lymph node cells were sorted. As the sequencing template, cDNA was produced by extracting RNA and reverse transcribing it. The data were produced by immunoSEQ multiplex PCR, yet TCRdb's version contains in-frame clones alone and is incomplete. Captured here are approximately 300,000 clones, none seen once; the top ten comprise roughly 1.2%. The sequenced sample consisted of CD4+ T cells sorted from a lymph node. Receptor source: a C3H/HeJ mouse with alopecia areata. Strain haplotype (MHC): H2-k.

Concerning this clone itself: Gene names denote mouse genes. The CDR3 end lies 4 residues beyond the end of the read and is filled in from the germline J gene. The gene calls are TRBV31 and TRBJ2-2; weak D call: TRBD1 (5 bases). This CDR3 region has 14 residues. V was cut by 1 base and J by 3 bases, with 9 bases left in between. Germline V gene lookup returns CDR1 GKSSPN and CDR2 SITVG. CDR3 bases read: TGTGCCTGGAGTCCAGGGTTTTACACCGGG. It yields the protein CAWSPGFYTG. The full CDR3 sequence reads CAWSPGFYTGQLYF. The full variable domain, its missing parts supplied by reference TRBV31 and TRBJ2-2, is AQTIHQWPVAEIKAVGSPLSLGCTIKGKSSPNLYWYWQATGGTLQQLFYSITVGQVESVVQLNLSASRPKDDQFILSTEKLLLSHSGFYLCAWSPGFYTGQLYFGEGSKLTVL.

This clone was recorded a few times. These gene names are mouse names. The CDR3 end is not reached by the read, which stops 4 residues before it; the germline J gene fills it in. Different DNA sequences within this sample yield the same CDR3. The gene calls are TRBV5 and TRBJ2-3, with D unresolved. This CDR3 region has 14 residues. The germline V gene encodes CDR1 LGHNA and CDR2 YNLKQL (reference sequence). Trimming pared 3 bases from V and 0 bases from J, leaving 7 bases between. The CDR3 loop is CASSQGSSAETLYF. The DNA read from the CDR3 is TGTGCCAGCAGCCAGGGTTCTAGTGCAGAA.

Comment on this clone: Here the gene names and germline are mouse. The read gets to within 4 residues of the CDR3 end, and the germline J gene fills in the rest. This chain joins TRBV3 and TRBJ2-1; 7 bases map to TRBD1. V lost 4 bases and J lost 0; bases outside the gene matches: 3. Germline assignment: CDR1 SNHLY and CDR2 FYNGKV (reference sequence). CDR3 length: 15 amino acids. The CDR3 here is CASSSGTDNYAEQFF. The CDR3 DNA, read in part, is TGTGCCAGCAGCTCGGGGACAGATAACTATGCT. Full variable domain (remainder filled in from reference TRBV3 and TRBJ2-1): GPKVLQIPSHQIIDMGQMVTLNCDPVSNHLYFYWYKQILGQQMEFLVNFYNGKVMEKSKLFKDQFSVERPDGSYFTLKIQPTALEDSAVYFCASSSGTDNYAEQFFGPGTRLTVL.

In its sample, this clone was seen many times. Each gene name is a mouse one. Coverage ceases 4 residues before the CDR3 finishes, and the germline J gene fills in the end. The chain recombines TRBV17 with TRBJ2-2; D unclear. The V end lost 0 bases, the J end lost 3 bases, and 5 bases lay between the germline ends. Germline V lookup: CDR1 MNHDT, CDR2 YYDKIL. CDR3 length: 14 amino acids. CDR3 residues: CASSRDRYTGQLYF. CDR3 bases read: TGTGCTAGCAGTAGAGACAGGTACACCGGG.

In regard to this clone: Gene labels here are mouse ones. Read coverage stops 4 residues before the CDR3 terminus; the germline J gene supplies the remainder. The V call is TRBV13-1, the J call TRBJ1-1; TRBD1 agrees at 12 bases. The J segment lost 1 base and the V segment lost 3 bases, leaving 7 bases of the junction unmatched. The CDR3 contains 17 residues. Germline CDR1 NSHNY, CDR2 SYGAGN. CDR3 DNA, as far as it was read: TGTGCCAGCAGTGCCCGGGACAGGGGGCGCATGAACACA. It translates to CASSARDRGRMNT. In full, the CDR3 reads CASSARDRGRMNTEVFF.

This clone occurred many times. The genes are named according to mouse. The observed sequence ends 4 residues before the CDR3 terminus, with the missing tail filled in from the germline J gene. This chain uses TRBV17 with TRBJ2-3; 10 bases line up with TRBD1. Germline lookup yields CDR1 MNHDT and CDR2 YYDKIL. There are 15 residues in the CDR3. The CDR3 protein is CASSPDRGREETLYF. Incomplete CDR3 DNA: TGTGCTAGCAGTCCCGACAGGGGGCGAGAAGAA.

This clone showed up just a few times. Genes and germline come from the mouse. The CDR3 goes on 4 residues after the read ends, and that part is filled in from the germline J gene. The chain has TRBV5 and TRBJ2-1; D possibly corresponds to TRBD1 (5 bases). CDR1 is LGHNA, CDR2 YNLKQL, per germline (reference sequence). The CDR3 length is 17 residues. CDR3 protein: CASSQDPRELKGAEQFF. The covered CDR3 bases are TGTGCCAGCAGCCAAGATCCCCGGGAACTAAAGGGGGCT.

In its sample, this clone was seen a few times. Mouse names are used for the genes. The read comes to an end 4 residues before the CDR3 does, leaving the germline J gene to fill in the end. Other DNA sequences in the same sample also yield this CDR3. The rearrangement links TRBV19 to TRBJ2-3; 7 nucleotides line up with TRBD1. The V segment lost 2 bases and the J segment 1 base; nucleotides outside the gene matches: 4. CDR3 length: 15 residues. Germline V gene lookup returns CDR1 FNHDT and CDR2 SITEND (reference sequence). The CDR3 loop reads CASSMGTGGAETLYF. CDR3 bases read: TGTGCCAGCAGTATGGGCACAGGGGGTGCAGAA.

There are a few counts of this clone. Any gene name here is a mouse gene name. The CDR3 is cut off 4 residues early in the read; its end comes from the germline J gene. The V gene is TRBV19, the J gene TRBJ2-1, with 12 bases that match TRBD1. Trimming removed 0 bases from V and 6 bases from J; junction bases left unmatched: 4. The CDR3 has 16 amino acids. Germline-derived CDR1 and CDR2 are FNHDT and SITEND (reference sequence). This CDR3 is CASSIVGQGAGAEQFF. The sequenced CDR3 bases are TGTGCCAGCAGTATAGTGGGACAGGGGGCTGGTGCT.

Details on this clone: The germline and genes are mouse ones. Coverage ceases 4 residues before the CDR3 finishes, and the germline J gene fills in the end. V is TRBV17 and J is TRBJ2-2; D is uncertain. The CDR3 consists of 14 residues. Germline lookup yields CDR1 MNHDT and CDR2 YYDKIL. Deletions cut 0 bases from V and 2 bases from J, with 4 bases between. The part of the CDR3 DNA that was read is TGTGCTAGCAGTAGAGATCATAACACCGGG. Translating gives CASSRDHNTG. The whole CDR3 region reads CASSRDHNTGQLYF.

This clone was counted a few times. The gene names here belong to mouse. Read sequence stops 4 residues before the CDR3 end, and the germline J gene provides the missing end. J is TRBJ2-7 and V is TRBV13-1, with 9 bases aligning to TRBD2. CDR1 and CDR2 from the germline V gene are NSHNY and SYGAGN. The CDR3 is 14 amino acids. V lost 3 bases, J lost 2 bases, and 3 bases stayed unmatched. CDR3 in amino acids: CASSGGDWAYEQYF. The covered CDR3 bases are TGTGCCAGCAGTGGGGGGGACTGGGCCTAT.

In this sample, this clone turned up a few times. Gene and germline names: mouse. The CDR3 end lies 4 residues beyond the end of the read and is filled in from the germline J gene. Other DNA sequences in this specimen translate into the identical CDR3. The chain joins TRBV19 to TRBJ1-2; 7 nucleotides align to TRBD1. The CDR3 consists of 14 residues. J gave up 0 bases and V 5 bases, and 4 bases lay outside the gene matches. Per germline, CDR1 FNHDT and CDR2 SITEND (reference sequence). CDR3: CASRRQGTNSDYTF. The CDR3 DNA, read in part, is TGTGCCAGCAGAAGACAGGGAACAAACTCC. The full variable domain, with the rest looked up from reference TRBV19 and TRBJ1-2, is GGIITQTPKFLIGQEGQKLTLKCQQNFNHDTMYWYRQDSGKGLRLIYYSITENDLQKGDLSEGYDASREKKSSFSLTVTSAQKNEMAVFLCASRRQGTNSDYTFGSGTRLLVI.

This clone has a handful of counts. The listed genes are named as in mouse. From the germline J gene comes the end of the CDR3, since the read stops 4 residues before it. The identical CDR3 is also encoded by other nucleotide sequences in the sample. This rearrangement joins TRBV13-3 to TRBJ2-1, with 9 bases identical to TRBD1. The CDR3 has 15 amino acids. CDR1 is NNHDY and CDR2 is SYVADS in the germline V gene. The ends lost 4 bases at V and 0 bases at J; junction bases unmatched: 2. Incomplete CDR3 DNA: TGTGCCAGCAGTCGACAGGGGGGTAACTATGCT. Translating gives CASSRQGGNYA. The full CDR3 protein reads CASSRQGGNYAEQFF.

This clone occurred many times. The gene names here belong to mouse. The read terminates 4 residues ahead of where the CDR3 ends, so the germline J gene completes it. The gene calls are TRBV29 and TRBJ1-2; 8 nucleotides agree with TRBD1. The germline gives CDR1 MSHET, CDR2 SYDVDS. V trimming: 6 bases; J trimming: 0 bases; junction bases outside the gene matches: 6. The CDR3 loop spans 15 amino acids. CDR3 bases read: TGTGCTAGCAGCCGACAGGGGTTTGCAAACTCC. Its translation is CASSRQGFANS. The full CDR3 protein is CASSRQGFANSDYTF.

In the case of this clone: Gene names denote mouse genes. Coverage ceases 4 residues before the CDR3 finishes, and the germline J gene fills in the end. The chain recombines TRBV5 with TRBJ2-3; 10 positions agree with TRBD2. The CDR3 length is 15 residues. Trimming took 4 bases from V and 3 from J; bases not matched to a gene: 4. Germline V CDR1 and CDR2: LGHNA, YNLKQL (reference sequence). CDR3: CASSPTGGHAETLYF. The part of the CDR3 DNA that was read is TGTGCCAGCAGCCCGACTGGGGGGCACGCAGAA.

This clone was picked up a small number of times. Gene names refer to mouse genes. The CDR3 end is not reached by the read, which stops 4 residues before it; the germline J gene fills it in. Other nucleotide sequences in the sample specify the same CDR3. This chain connects TRBV13-3 to TRBJ2-3; 9 bases agree with TRBD1. This CDR3 region has 14 residues. V shed 5 bases and J 1 base; nucleotides not matched to a gene: 2. From germline, CDR1 is NNHDY and CDR2 SYVADS. The part of the CDR3 DNA that was read is TGTGCCAGCAGGGACAGGGGAGGTGCAGAA. Translating gives CASRDRGGAE. The full CDR3 protein is CASRDRGGAETLYF.

This clone was seen a few times. The gene names given are mouse names. The read gets to within 4 residues of the CDR3 end, and the germline J gene fills in the rest. The sample has other DNA sequences that encode this CDR3 too. The V call is TRBV14, the J call TRBJ2-3, with D maybe TRBD1 (6 bases). The length of the CDR3 is 15 residues. The ends were cut back, 5 bases at V and 0 bases at J, with 13 bases in the middle. CDR1 is SGHDT, CDR2 FRDEAV, per germline. CDR3 in amino acids: CASSFGTTSAETLYF. CDR3 bases read: TGTGCCAGCAGCTTCGGGACAACTAGTGCAGAA.

This clone was seen repeatedly, ten times or more. These gene names are mouse names. Read data end 4 residues before the CDR3 end; the end is taken from the germline J gene. This rearrangement joins TRBV13-1 to TRBJ2-2; 9 positions agree with TRBD1. The germline V gene encodes CDR1 NSHNY and CDR2 SYGAGN. Trimming removed 4 bases from V and 1 base from J; junction bases left unmatched: 2. This CDR3 has 15 residues. Partial CDR3 DNA: TGTGCCAGCAGTCGGACAGGGGTAAACACCGGG. This sequence encodes CASSRTGVNTG. The entire CDR3 sequence reads CASSRTGVNTGQLYF.

This clone showed up just a few times. The gene names given are mouse names. CDR3 amino acids: CTCSAQAGNYAEQFF. The DNA read from the CDR3 is TGCACCTGCAGTGCCCAGGCAGGGAACTATGCT. This sequence joins TRBV1 and TRBJ2-1; a possible D gene is TRBD1 (5 bases). The read falls 4 residues short of the CDR3 end, and the missing part is taken from the germline J gene. This CDR3 comprises 15 residues. Germline loops: CDR1 NSQYPW, CDR2 LRSPGD (reference sequence). V was cut by 3 bases and J by 1 base, with 10 bases left in between.

A note on this clone: Gene names follow the mouse nomenclature. The CDR3 end lies 4 residues beyond the end of the read and is filled in from the germline J gene. The chain uses TRBV1 and TRBJ2-1; TRBD1 aligns across 7 bases. V lost 4 bases to trimming and J lost 3 bases; unmatched junction nucleotides: 3. The CDR3 is 14 amino acids. Germline CDR1 is NSQYPW and CDR2 is LRSPGD (reference sequence). The CDR3 loop is CTCSERDSYAEQFF. The CDR3 bases that were read are TGCACCTGCAGTGAAAGGGACAGCTATGCT.

On this clone itself: Gene names follow the mouse nomenclature. In the same sample, other DNA sequences code for this CDR3. The CDR3 loop reads CAWSLRTGGNYAEQFF. The DNA read from the CDR3 is TGTGCCTGGAGTCTCAGGACTGGGGGGAACTATGCT. This chain uses TRBV31 with TRBJ2-1; 11 bases agree with TRBD2. The read is 4 residues too short to cover the CDR3 end, so that end is filled in from the germline J gene. CDR1 GKSSPN and CDR2 SITVG come from the germline V gene. The V and J ends lost 0 bases and 1 base, in that order; junction bases with no gene match: 2. The CDR3 runs to 16 residues.

This clone came up a few times. Any gene name here is a mouse gene name. The DNA ends 4 residues before the CDR3 does, and the rest of the CDR3 is filled in from the germline J gene. V gene TRBV31 combines with J gene TRBJ2-1; 9 positions agree with TRBD1. Germline V lookup: CDR1 GKSSPN, CDR2 SITVG. CDR3 length: 13 residues. The CDR3 loop reads CAWSGTGLAEQFF. CDR3 DNA (partial): TGTGCCTGGAGCGGGACAGGGCTGGCT.

This clone was detected a few times. These gene names are mouse names. The missing CDR3 end, 4 residues past where the read stops, is filled in from the germline J gene. Other DNA sequences in this sample translate to the same CDR3. The chain joins TRBV5 to TRBJ2-3; 11 bases are a match to TRBD2. The ends lost 4 bases at V and 0 bases at J; junction bases unmatched: 3. The CDR3 runs to 16 residues. CDR1 and CDR2 from the germline V gene are LGHNA and YNLKQL (reference sequence). Here the CDR3 reads CASSPRLGGSAETLYF. The covered CDR3 bases are TGTGCCAGCAGCCCCCGACTGGGGGGGAGTGCAGAA.